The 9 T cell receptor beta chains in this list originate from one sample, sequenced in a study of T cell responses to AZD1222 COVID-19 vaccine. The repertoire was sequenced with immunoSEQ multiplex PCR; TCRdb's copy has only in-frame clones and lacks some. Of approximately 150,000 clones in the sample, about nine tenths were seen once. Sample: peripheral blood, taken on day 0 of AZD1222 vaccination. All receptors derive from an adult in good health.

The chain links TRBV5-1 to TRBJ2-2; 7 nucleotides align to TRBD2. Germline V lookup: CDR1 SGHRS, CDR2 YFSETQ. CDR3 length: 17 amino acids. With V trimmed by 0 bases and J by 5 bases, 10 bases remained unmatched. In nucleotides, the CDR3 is TGCGCCAGCAGCTTGGAGGCTGGCGGAGCGGGAACCGGGGAGCTGTTTTTT. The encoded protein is CASSLEAGGAGTGELFF. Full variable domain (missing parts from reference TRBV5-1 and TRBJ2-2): KAGVTQTPRYLIKTRGQQVTLSCSPISGHRSVSWYQQTPGQGLQFLFEYFSETQRNKGNFPGRFSGRQFSNSRSEMNVSTLELGDSALYLCASSLEAGGAGTGELFFGEGSRLTVL.

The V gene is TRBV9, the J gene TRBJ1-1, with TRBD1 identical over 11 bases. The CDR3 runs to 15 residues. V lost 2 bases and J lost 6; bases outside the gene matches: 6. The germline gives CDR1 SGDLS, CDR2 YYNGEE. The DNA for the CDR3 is TGTGCCAGCAGCGTGGACAGGGGGCGCGGTGCTGAAGCTTTCTTT. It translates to CASSVDRGRGAEAFF.

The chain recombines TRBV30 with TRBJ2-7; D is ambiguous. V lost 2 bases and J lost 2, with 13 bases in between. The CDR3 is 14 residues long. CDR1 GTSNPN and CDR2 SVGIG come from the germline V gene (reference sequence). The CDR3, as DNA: TGTGCCTGGAGTCGTGGGTTGTTCACCTACGAGCAGTACTTC. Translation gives CAWSRGLFTYEQYF.

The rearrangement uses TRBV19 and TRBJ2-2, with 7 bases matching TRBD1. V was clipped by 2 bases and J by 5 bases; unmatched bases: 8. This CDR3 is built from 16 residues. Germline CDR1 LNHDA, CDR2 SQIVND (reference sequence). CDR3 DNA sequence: TGTGCCAGTAGTATAACACCCGGGACAGTGACCGGGGAGCTGTTTTTT. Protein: CASSITPGTVTGELFF.

The CDR3 DNA sequence: TGCGCCAGCAGCCAAGAACTCCAGCGGGGGACCTCCTACGAGCAGTACTTC. It translates to CASSQELQRGTSYEQYF. V is TRBV4-3 and J is TRBJ2-7, with TRBD2 identical over 8 bases. Germline loops: CDR1 LGHNA, CDR2 YSLEER. The CDR3 consists of 17 residues. The V segment lost 0 bases and the J segment 0 bases; nucleotides outside the gene matches: 7.

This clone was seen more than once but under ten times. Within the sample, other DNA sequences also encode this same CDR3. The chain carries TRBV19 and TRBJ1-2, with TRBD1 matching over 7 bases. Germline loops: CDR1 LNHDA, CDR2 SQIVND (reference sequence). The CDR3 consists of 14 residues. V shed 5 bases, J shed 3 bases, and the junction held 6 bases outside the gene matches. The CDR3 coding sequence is TGTGCCAGTAGTCACAGGGGAAGGGACTATGGCTACACCTTC. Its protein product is CASSHRGRDYGYTF. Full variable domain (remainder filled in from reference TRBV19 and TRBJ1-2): DGGITQSPKYLFRKEGQNVTLSCEQNLNHDAMYWYRQDPGQGLRLIYYSQIVNDFQKGDIAEGYSVSREKKESFPLTVTSAQKNPTAFYLCASSHRGRDYGYTFGSGTRLTVV.

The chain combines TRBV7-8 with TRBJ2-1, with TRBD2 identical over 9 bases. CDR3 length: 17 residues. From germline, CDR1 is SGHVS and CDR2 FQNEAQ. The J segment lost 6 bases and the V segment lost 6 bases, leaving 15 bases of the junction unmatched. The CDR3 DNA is TGTGCCAGCAGAAAAAAGCTCGGGACTAGCTTTTCCAATGAGCAGTTCTTC. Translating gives CASRKKLGTSFSNEQFF.

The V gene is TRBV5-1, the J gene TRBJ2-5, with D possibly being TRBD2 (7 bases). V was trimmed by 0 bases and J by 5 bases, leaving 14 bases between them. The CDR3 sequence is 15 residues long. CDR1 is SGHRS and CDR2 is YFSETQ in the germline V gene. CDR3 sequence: CASSLASGGRETQYF. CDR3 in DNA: TGCGCCAGCAGCTTGGCTTCGGGGGGCCGGGAGACCCAGTACTTC.

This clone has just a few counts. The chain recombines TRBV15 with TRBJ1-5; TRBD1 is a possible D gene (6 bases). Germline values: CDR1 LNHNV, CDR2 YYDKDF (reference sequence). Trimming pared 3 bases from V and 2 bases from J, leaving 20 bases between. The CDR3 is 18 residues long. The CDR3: CATSSDGAGARGNQPQHF. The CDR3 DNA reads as TGTGCCACCAGCAGTGATGGGGCAGGGGCTAGAGGCAATCAGCCCCAGCATTTT.